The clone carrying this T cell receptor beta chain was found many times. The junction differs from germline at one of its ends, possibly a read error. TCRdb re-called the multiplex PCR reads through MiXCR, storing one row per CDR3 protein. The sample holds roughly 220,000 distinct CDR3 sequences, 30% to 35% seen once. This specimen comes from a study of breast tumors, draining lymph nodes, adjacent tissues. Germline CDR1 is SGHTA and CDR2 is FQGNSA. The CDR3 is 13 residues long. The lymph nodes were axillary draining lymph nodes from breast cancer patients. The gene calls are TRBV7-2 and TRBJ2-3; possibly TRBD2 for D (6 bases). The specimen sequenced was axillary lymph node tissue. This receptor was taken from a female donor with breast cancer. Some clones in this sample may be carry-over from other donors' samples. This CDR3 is CASSLGGTDTQYF. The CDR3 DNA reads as TGTGCTAGCAGCTTAGGAGGGACAGATACGCAGTATTTT.